The rows below give T cell receptor beta chains drawn from one sample of a study of T cell repertoires in cytomegalovirus infection. TCRdb fed the reads into MiXCR, producing one record per CDR3 protein. The sample has about 240,000 distinct CDR3 sequences, 5% to 8.5% seen once. The sample taken for sequencing was PBMCs. Receptors were obtained from a human donor in good health (CMV status not recorded). Some clones in this sample may be carry-over from other donors' samples. The CDR3 runs from the conserved cysteine through the conserved F or W. A D gene is named only where the DNA matches it firmly. Only part of the rows carry a size: once, few, many, or a class if the clone is expanded.

d_call,clone_size,v_call,j_call,cdr3_nt,cdr3_aa
NA,many,TRBV20-1,TRBJ2-2,TGCAGTGCTAGAGATGGAAACACCGGGGAGCTGTTTTTT,CSARDGNTGELFF
NA,NA,TRBV24-1,TRBJ2-1,TGTGCCACCAGTGATACTTATAAGGAGTGGAATGAGCAGTTCTTC,CATSDTYKEWNEQFF
NA,many,TRBV5-5,TRBJ1-1,TGTGCCAGCACCCGGAGCGGCACTGAAGCTTTCTTT,CASTRSGTEAFF
NA,NA,TRBV5-1,TRBJ1-2,TGCGCCAGCAGCTTGATGGTGGACCCGGGAGGCTACACCTTC,CASSLMVDPGGYTF
NA,many,TRBV29-1,TRBJ2-4,TGCAGCGTTGTTGGGTCTGGGAACATTCAGTACTTC,CSVVGSGNIQYF
NA,many,TRBV28,TRBJ2-7,TGTGCCAGCAGATCAGTTGGGTTCGAGCAGTACTTC,CASRSVGFEQYF
NA,many,TRBV23-1,TRBJ1-4,TGCGCCAGCAGTCAACCGGGGAAAAGCGCAACTAATGAAAAACTGTTTTTT,CASSQPGKSATNEKLFF
NA,many,TRBV7-2,TRBJ1-1,TGTGCCAGCAGCTCCGGGGCTTCTGGGGCTTTCTTT,CASSSGASGAFF
NA,many,TRBV12-3/TRBV12-4,TRBJ1-6,TGTGCCAGCAGCCCCCGGGGGGGACGGAGTGGATCACCCCTCCACTTT,CASSPRGGRSGSPLHF
TRBD1,many,TRBV7-9,TRBJ1-6,TGTGCCAGCAGCTCCCAAGATGACAGGGCTTCACCCCTCCACTTT,CASSSQDDRASPLHF
NA,many,TRBV28,TRBJ1-1,TGTGCCAGCACTGTTTTCGGTGCCAGCCGGTCAGGGAACACTGAAGCTTTCTTT,CASTVFGASRSGNTEAFF
TRBD1,many,TRBV6-2/TRBV6-3,TRBJ1-1,TGTGCCAGCAGTTACTCTTTCGAGGCAGGGGGGGTGAACACTGAAGCTTTCTTT,CASSYSFEAGGVNTEAFF
NA,few,TRBV6-4,TRBJ1-1,TGTGCCAGCAGTGAGCACAGCCTGCCGAACACTGAAGCTTTCTTT,CASSEHSLPNTEAFF
NA,many,TRBV29-1,TRBJ2-1,TGCAGCGTTGACCGGTCGGGGTACTACAATGAGCAGTTCTTC,CSVDRSGYYNEQFF
TRBD1,many,TRBV28,TRBJ1-5,TGTGCCAGCAGTTTCCGGGACAGGGGGAAAGAGAATCAGCCCCAGCATTTT,CASSFRDRGKENQPQHF
NA,NA,TRBV3-1,TRBJ1-6,TGTGCCAGCAGCCAAGATGATCCGGGCCCCCCCCTCCACTTT,CASSQDDPGPPLHF
TRBD1,many,TRBV5-1,TRBJ2-7,TGCGCCAGCAGCTTGCGGACAGGGGGCTACGAGCAGTACTTC,CASSLRTGGYEQYF
TRBD2,many,TRBV6-2/TRBV6-3,TRBJ2-1,TGTGCCAGCAGTTACTCGGGACTAGCGGACAATGAGCAGTTCTTC,CASSYSGLADNEQFF
TRBD2,many,TRBV7-2,TRBJ2-5,TGTGCCAGCAGCTTGGGACTAGCGGGGAGCCAAGAGACCCAGTACTTC,CASSLGLAGSQETQYF
NA,many,TRBV7-2,TRBJ2-6,TGTGCCAGCAGCTTCAGGGGGGCGGGGGCCAACGTCCTGACTTTC,CASSFRGAGANVLTF
NA,many,TRBV25-1,TRBJ1-2,TGTGCCAGCAGTGTTGAGGTGGACTATGGCTACACCTTC,CASSVEVDYGYTF
TRBD1,few,TRBV12-3/TRBV12-4,TRBJ1-5,TGTGCCAGCAGCCCTCAAGGACAGGGCCTCAATCAGCCCCAGCATTTT,CASSPQGQGLNQPQHF
TRBD2,many,TRBV12-5,TRBJ2-3,TGTGCTAGTTCGTGGAGAGAGACAATTAGCGGGAGACCCGCCATTATAAACTCAGATACGCAGTATTTT,CASSWRETISGRPAIINSDTQYF
NA,NA,TRBV14,TRBJ1-1,TGTGCCAGCAGCCAGGCACAGCGAATGAACACTGAAGCTTTCTTT,CASSQAQRMNTEAFF
NA,many,TRBV6-2/TRBV6-3,TRBJ2-7,TGTGCCAGCAGTTCTCGGGACGTTACTCGACGACCCTACGAGCAGTACTTC,CASSSRDVTRRPYEQYF
NA,few,TRBV7-9,TRBJ1-3,TGTGCCAGCAGCTTAGTTGGACGAGCTGGAAACACCATATATTTT,CASSLVGRAGNTIYF
NA,many,TRBV7-2,TRBJ2-7,TGTGCCAGCAGCTTAGCGCGAGGAGCCCCCTACGAGCAGTACTTC,CASSLARGAPYEQYF
NA,many,TRBV28,TRBJ2-6,TGTGCCAGCAGTTTATTAGGGGCCAACGTCCTGACTTTC,CASSLLGANVLTF
NA,many,TRBV12-3/TRBV12-4,TRBJ1-1,TGTGCCAGCAGCGCCGGGAACCCCCCATCGAACACTGAAGCTTTCTTT,CASSAGNPPSNTEAFF
NA,many,TRBV7-6,TRBJ1-1,TGTGCCAGCAGCCCCGTACAGGGCGGCTCTGAAGCTTTCTTT,CASSPVQGGSEAFF
NA,many,TRBV7-8,TRBJ1-3,TGTGCCAGCAGCTTATTAATCGCGGCGGCCTCTGGAAACACCATATATTTT,CASSLLIAAASGNTIYF
NA,many,TRBV28,TRBJ1-4,TGTGCCAGCAGCCCCCACGGGGGGAAGGTGACTAATGAAAAACTGTTTTTT,CASSPHGGKVTNEKLFF
NA,many,TRBV4-1,TRBJ1-2,TGCGCCAGCAGCCAAGAATCTTTTCAGAACTATGGCTACACCTTC,CASSQESFQNYGYTF
TRBD1,many,TRBV6-1,TRBJ2-7,TGTGCCAGCAAAAGACAGGGCGGAGACCCACCTCCGTACTTC,CASKRQGGDPPPYF
NA,many,TRBV7-6,TRBJ1-1,TGTGCCAGCAGCGGTGTCGTGGGTAACACTGAAGCTTTCTTT,CASSGVVGNTEAFF
NA,many,TRBV7-2,TRBJ2-7,TGTGCCAGCAGCCCGGACTGGAACTCCTACGAGCAGTACTTC,CASSPDWNSYEQYF